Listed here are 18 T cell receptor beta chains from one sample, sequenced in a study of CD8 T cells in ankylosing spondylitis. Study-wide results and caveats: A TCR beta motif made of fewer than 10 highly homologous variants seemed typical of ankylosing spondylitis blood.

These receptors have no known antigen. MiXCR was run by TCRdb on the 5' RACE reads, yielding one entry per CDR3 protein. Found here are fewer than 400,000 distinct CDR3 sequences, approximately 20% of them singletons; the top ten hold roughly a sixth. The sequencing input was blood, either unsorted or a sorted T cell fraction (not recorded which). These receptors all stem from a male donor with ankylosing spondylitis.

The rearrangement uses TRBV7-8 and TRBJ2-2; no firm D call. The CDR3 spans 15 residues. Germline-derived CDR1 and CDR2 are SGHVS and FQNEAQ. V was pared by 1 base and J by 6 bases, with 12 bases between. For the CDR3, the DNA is TGTGCCAGCAGCTTAGGCGGCATTAGGGCCGGGGAGCTGTTTTTT. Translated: CASSLGGIRAGELFF.

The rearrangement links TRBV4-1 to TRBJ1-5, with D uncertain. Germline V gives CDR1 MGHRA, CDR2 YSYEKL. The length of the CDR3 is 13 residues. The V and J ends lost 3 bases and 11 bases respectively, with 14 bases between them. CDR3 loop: CASSHPFGRAQHF. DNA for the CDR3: TGCGCCAGCAGCCACCCTTTCGGGCGTGCCCAGCATTTT.

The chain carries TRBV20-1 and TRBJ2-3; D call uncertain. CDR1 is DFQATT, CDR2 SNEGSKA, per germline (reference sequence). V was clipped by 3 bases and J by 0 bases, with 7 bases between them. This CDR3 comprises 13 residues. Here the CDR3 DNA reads TGCAGTGCTAGCGGGCATAGCACAGATACGCAGTATTTT. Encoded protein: CSASGHSTDTQYF.

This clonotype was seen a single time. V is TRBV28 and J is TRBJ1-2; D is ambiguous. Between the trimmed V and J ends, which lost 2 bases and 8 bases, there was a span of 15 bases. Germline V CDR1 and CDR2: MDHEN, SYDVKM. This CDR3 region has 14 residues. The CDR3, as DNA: TGTGCCAGCAGTTTACTCCGATCTTCCGGAGGCTACACCTTC. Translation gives CASSLLRSSGGYTF.

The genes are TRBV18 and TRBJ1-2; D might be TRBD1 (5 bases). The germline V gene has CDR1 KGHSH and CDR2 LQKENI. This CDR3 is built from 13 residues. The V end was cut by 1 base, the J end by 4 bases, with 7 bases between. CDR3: CASSPRGVYGYTF. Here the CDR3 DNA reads TGTGCCAGCTCACCACGGGGGGTCTATGGCTACACCTTC.

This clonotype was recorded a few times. CDR3 in amino acids: CASSRQGGEDQPQHF. CDR3 coding DNA: TGCGCCAGCAGCCGGCAGGGAGGGGAAGATCAGCCCCAGCATTTT. This chain connects TRBV5-1 to TRBJ1-5; possible D gene TRBD1, 5 bases. The length of the CDR3 is 15 residues. Looked up from germline, CDR1 is SGHRS and CDR2 is YFSETQ. V was pared by 4 bases and J by 5 bases, with 16 bases between.

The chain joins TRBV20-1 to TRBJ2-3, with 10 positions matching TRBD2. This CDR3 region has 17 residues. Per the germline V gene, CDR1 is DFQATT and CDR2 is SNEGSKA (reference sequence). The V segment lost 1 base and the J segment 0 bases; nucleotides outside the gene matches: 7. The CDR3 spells CSARVSGRPGSTDTQYF. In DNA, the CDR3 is TGCAGTGCTAGAGTTAGCGGGAGGCCCGGTAGCACAGATACGCAGTATTTT.

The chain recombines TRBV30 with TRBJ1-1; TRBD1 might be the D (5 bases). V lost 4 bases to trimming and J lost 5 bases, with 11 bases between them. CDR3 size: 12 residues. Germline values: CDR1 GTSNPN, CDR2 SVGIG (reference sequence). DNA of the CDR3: TGTGCCTGGACCGGGGCATGGACTGAAGCTTTCTTT. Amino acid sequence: CAWTGAWTEAFF.

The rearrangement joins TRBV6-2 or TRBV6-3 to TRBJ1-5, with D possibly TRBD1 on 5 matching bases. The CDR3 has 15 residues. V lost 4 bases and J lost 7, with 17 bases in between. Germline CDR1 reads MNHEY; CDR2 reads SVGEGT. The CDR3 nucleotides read TGTGCCAGCAGTTCCGGGATAGGGGATGGGCAGCCCCAGCATTTT. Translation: CASSSGIGDGQPQHF.

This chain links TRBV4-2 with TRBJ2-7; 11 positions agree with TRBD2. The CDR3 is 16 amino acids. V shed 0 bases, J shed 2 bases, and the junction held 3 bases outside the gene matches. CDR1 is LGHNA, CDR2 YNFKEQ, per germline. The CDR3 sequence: CASSQDRLAGTYEQYF. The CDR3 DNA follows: TGTGCCAGCAGCCAAGACCGACTAGCGGGGACCTACGAGCAGTACTTC.

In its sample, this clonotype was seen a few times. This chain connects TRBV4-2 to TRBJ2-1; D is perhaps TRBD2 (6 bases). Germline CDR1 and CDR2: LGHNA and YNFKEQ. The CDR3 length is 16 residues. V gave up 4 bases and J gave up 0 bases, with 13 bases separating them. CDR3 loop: CASSRRGLDSYNEQFF. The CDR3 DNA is TGTGCCAGCAGCCGTCGGGGACTCGACTCCTACAATGAGCAGTTCTTC.

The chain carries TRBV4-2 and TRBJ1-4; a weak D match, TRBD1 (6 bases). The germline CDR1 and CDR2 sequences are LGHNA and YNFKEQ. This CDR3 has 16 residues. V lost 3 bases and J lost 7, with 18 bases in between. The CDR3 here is CASSQDTRGRGEKLFF. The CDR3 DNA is TGTGCCAGCAGCCAGGACACACGGGGGCGAGGTGAAAAACTGTTTTTT.

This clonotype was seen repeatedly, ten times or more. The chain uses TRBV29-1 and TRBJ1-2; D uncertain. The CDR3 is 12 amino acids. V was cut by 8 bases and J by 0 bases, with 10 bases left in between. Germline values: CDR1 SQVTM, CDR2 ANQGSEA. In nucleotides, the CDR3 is TGCAGCACTAGTGGAACTAACTATGGCTACACCTTC. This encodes CSTSGTNYGYTF.

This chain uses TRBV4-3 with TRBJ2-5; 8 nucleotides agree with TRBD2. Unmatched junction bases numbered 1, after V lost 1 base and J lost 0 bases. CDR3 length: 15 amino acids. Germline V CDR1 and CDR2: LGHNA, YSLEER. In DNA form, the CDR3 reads TGCGCCAGCAGCCAAGGTAGCGGGAACCAAGAGACCCAGTACTTC. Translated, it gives CASSQGSGNQETQYF.

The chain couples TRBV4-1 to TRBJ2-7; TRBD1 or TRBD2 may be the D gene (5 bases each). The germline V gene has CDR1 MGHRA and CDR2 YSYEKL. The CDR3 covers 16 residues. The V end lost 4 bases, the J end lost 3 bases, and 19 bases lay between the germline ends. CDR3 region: CASSPLGARDGYEQYF. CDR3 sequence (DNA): TGCGCCAGCAGCCCTCTTGGGGCGAGGGATGGCTACGAGCAGTACTTC.

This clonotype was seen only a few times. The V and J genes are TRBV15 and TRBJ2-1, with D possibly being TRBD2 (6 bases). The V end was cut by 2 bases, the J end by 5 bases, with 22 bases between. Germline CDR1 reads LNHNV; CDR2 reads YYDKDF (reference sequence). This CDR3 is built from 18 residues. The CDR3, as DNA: TGTGCCACCAGCAGAACCCCCGGGAGCCCGACTCGGAACAATGAGCAGTTCTTC. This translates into CATSRTPGSPTRNNEQFF.

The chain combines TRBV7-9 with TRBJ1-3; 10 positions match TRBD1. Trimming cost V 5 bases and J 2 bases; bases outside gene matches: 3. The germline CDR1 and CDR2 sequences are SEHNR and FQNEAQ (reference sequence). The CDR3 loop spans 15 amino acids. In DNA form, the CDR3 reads TGTGCCAGCAGCACCGACAGGGGGCCTGGAAACACCATATATTTT. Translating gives CASSTDRGPGNTIYF. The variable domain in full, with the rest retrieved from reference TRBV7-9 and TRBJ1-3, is DTGVSQNPRHKITKRGQNVTFRCDPISEHNRLYWYRQTLGQGPEFLTYFQNEAQLEKSRLLSDRFSAERPKGSFSTLEIQRTEQGDSAMYLCASSTDRGPGNTIYFGEGSWLTVV.

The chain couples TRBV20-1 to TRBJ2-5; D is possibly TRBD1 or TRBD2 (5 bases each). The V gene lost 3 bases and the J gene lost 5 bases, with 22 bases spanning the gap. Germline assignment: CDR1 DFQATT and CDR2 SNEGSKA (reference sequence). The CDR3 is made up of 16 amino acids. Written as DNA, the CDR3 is TGCAGTGCTAGCCCCGACGGGGCAAGGATCGAGGAGACCCAGTACTTC. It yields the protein CSASPDGARIEETQYF.